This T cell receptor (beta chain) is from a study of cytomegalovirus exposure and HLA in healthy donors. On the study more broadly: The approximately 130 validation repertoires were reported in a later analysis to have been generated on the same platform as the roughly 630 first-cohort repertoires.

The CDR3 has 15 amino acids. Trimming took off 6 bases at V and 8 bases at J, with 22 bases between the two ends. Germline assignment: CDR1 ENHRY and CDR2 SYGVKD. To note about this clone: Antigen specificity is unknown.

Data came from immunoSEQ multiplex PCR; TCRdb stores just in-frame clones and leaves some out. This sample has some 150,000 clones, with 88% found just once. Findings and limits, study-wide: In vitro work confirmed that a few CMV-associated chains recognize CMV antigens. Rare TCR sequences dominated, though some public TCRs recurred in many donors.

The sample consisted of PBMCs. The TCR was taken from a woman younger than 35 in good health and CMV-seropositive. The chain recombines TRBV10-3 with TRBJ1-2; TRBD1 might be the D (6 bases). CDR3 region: CAIRPPGQSSGGYTF. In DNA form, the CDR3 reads TGTGCCATCAGACCCCCAGGACAGTCTTCTGGGGGCTACACCTTC.